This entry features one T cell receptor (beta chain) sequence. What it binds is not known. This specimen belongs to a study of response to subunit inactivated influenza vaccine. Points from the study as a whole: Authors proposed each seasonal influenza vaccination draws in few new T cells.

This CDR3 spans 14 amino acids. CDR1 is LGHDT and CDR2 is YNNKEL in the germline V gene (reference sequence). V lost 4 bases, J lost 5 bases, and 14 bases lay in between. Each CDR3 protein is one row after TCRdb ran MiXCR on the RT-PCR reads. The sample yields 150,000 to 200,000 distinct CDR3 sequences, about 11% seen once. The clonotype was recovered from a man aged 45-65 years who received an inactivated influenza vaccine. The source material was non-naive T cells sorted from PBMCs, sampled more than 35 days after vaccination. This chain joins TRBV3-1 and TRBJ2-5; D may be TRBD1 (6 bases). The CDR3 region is CASSPGVAVETQYF. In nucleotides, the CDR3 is TGTGCCAGCAGCCCAGGGGTGGCCGTGGAGACCCAGTACTTC.